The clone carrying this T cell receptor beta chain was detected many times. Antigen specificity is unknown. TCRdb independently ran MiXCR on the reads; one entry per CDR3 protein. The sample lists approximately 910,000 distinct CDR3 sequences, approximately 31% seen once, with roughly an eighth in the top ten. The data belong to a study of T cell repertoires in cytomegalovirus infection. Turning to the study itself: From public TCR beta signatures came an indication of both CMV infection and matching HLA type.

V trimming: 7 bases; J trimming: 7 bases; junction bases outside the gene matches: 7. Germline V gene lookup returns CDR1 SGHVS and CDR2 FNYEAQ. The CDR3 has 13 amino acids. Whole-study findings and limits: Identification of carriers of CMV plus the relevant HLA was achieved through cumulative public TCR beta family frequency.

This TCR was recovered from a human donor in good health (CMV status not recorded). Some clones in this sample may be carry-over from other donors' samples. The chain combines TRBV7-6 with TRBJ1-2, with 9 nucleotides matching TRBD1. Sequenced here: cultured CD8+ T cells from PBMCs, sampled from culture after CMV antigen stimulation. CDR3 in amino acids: CASTSDRGSGYTF. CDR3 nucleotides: TGTGCCAGCACCTCGGACAGGGGAAGTGGCTACACCTTC.